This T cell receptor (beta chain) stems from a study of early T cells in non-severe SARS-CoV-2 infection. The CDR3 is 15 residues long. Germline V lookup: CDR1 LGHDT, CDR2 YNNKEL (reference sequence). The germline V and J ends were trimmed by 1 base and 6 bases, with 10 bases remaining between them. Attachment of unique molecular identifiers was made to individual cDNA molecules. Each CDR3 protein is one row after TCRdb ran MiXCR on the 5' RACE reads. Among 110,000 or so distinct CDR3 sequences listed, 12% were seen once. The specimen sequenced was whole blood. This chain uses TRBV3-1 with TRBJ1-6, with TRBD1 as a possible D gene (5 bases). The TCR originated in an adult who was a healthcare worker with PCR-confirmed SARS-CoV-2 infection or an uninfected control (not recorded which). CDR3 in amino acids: CASSQGDGGNSPLHF. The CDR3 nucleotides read TGTGCCAGCAGCCAAGGGGACGGGGGTAATTCACCCCTCCACTTT. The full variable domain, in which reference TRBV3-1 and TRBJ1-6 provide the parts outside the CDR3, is DTAVSQTPKYLVTQMGNDKSIKCEQNLGHDTMYWYKQDSKKFLKIMFSYNNKELIINETVPNRFSPKSPDKAHLNLHINSLELGDSAVYFCASSQGDGGNSPLHFGNGTRLTVT.